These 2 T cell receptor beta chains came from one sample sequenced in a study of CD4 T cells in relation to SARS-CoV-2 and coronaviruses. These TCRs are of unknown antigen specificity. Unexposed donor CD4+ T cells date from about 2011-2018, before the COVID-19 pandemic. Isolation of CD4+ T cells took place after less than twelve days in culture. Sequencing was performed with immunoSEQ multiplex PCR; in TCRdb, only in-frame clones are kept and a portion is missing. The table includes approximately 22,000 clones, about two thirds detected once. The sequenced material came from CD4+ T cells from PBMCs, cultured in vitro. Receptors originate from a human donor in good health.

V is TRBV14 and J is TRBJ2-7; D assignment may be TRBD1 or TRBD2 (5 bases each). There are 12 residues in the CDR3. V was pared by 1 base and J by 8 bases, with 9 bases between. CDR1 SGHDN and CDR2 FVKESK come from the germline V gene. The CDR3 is CASSQVREQQYF. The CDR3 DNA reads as TGTGCCAGCAGCCAAGTCAGGGAGCAGCAGTACTTC. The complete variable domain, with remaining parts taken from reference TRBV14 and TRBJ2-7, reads EAGVTQFPSHSVIEKGQTVTLRCDPISGHDNLYWYRRVMGKEIKFLLHFVKESKQDESGMPNNRFLAERTGGTYSTLKVQPAELEDSGVYFCASSQVREQQYFGPGTRLTVT.

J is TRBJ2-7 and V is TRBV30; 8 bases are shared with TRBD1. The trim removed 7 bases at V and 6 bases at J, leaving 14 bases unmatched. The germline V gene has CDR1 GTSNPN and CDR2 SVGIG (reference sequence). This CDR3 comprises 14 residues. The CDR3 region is CAYNARTGFSEQYF. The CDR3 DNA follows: TGTGCCTACAATGCCCGGACAGGGTTCAGCGAGCAGTACTTC.